These 28 T cell receptor beta chains came from one sample sequenced in a study of graft-versus-host responses after intestinal transplantation (dated by TCRdb to 2020 to 2023). Receptor libraries were prepared by the immunoSEQ multiplex PCR assay. TCRdb mirrors the immuneACCESS table, restricted to in-frame sequences. Some clones are absent from its copies; in checked studies, under half trace to an unresolved V gene, and the reason for the others is unknown. Present in this sample are 95,000 to 100,000 clones, 86% of which were seen just once. More than 1.4% of the sample rests with the top ten. The source was PBMCs, collected 255 days after intestinal transplant. Receptors were obtained from a human patient who received an intestinal transplant, so some T cells may come from the graft donor.

The chain employs TRBV20-1 and TRBJ2-7; D gene ambiguous. Looked up from germline, CDR1 is DFQATT and CDR2 is SNEGSKA (reference sequence). This CDR3 is 11 amino acids long. The V gene lost 3 bases and the J gene lost 3 bases, with 6 bases spanning the gap. DNA of the CDR3: TGCAGTGCTAGGGGCAGCTACGAGCAGTACGTC. Its translation: CSARGSYEQYV.

This chain links TRBV6-6 with TRBJ1-1, with 7 bases fitting TRBD1. The CDR3 has 14 amino acids. J was trimmed by 11 bases and V by 4 bases; bases with no gene match: 13. The V gene's germline CDR1 is MNHNY and CDR2 SVGAGI (reference sequence). CDR3 sequence reads: CASSFSGPGGRAFF. The CDR3 nucleotides read TGTGCCAGCAGTTTCTCGGGCCCAGGGGGAAGGGCTTTCTTT.

This chain links TRBV6-5 with TRBJ1-5, with D tentatively TRBD1 (5 bases). Trimming removed 6 bases from V and 1 base from J, with 7 bases in between. Germline values: CDR1 MNHEY, CDR2 SVGAGI. There are 13 residues in the CDR3. The CDR3 DNA sequence: TGTGCCAGCAGCGGGGGAAGCAATCAGCCCCAGCATTTT. Amino acids: CASSGGSNQPQHF.

The chain has TRBV11-1 and TRBJ2-5, with D possibly matching TRBD2 (5 bases). Trimming stripped 1 base from V and 5 bases from J, with 8 bases between. The CDR3 has 13 amino acids. Looked up from germline, CDR1 is SGHAT and CDR2 is FQDESV (reference sequence). The CDR3 DNA is TGTGCCAGCAGCTTAGGGGAGAGGGAGACCCAGTACTTC. Translated, it gives CASSLGERETQYF.

For the CDR3, the DNA is TGTGCCAGCAGCCAAGCGGGGGCGGCTGGCTACACCTTC. It encodes CASSQAGAAGYTF. This chain links TRBV14 with TRBJ1-2; possibly TRBD1 for D (6 bases). The CDR3 has 13 residues. V lost 1 base and J 7 bases, leaving 10 bases between the germline ends. From germline, CDR1 is SGHDN and CDR2 FVKESK.

V gene TRBV11-2 combines with J gene TRBJ2-1, with no clear D. The ends were cut back, 5 bases at V and 7 bases at J, with 12 bases in the middle. This CDR3 has 13 residues. Germline assignment: CDR1 SGHAT and CDR2 FQNNGV. The CDR3 sequence is CASSPPEANEQFF. The CDR3 DNA follows: TGTGCCAGCAGCCCCCCCGAAGCGAATGAGCAGTTCTTC.

Only one count was recorded for this clone. In DNA form, the CDR3 reads TGCAGCGTTGTAGGAGTAGGATCAGCTTTCTTT. It translates to CSVVGVGSAFF. V usage is TRBV29-1 and J usage is TRBJ1-1; unclear D gene. This CDR3 has 11 residues. V was clipped by 4 bases and J by 10 bases, with 13 bases between them. CDR1 SQVTM and CDR2 ANQGSEA come from the germline V gene.

Regarding this clone: Other DNA sequences from this sample encode an identical CDR3 as well. The rearrangement uses TRBV9 and TRBJ2-5; tentative D call: TRBD1 (6 bases). Germline CDR1 reads SGDLS; CDR2 reads YYNGEE. The CDR3 totals 15 residues. The V end lost 0 bases, the J end lost 2 bases, and 11 bases lay between the germline ends. The DNA for the CDR3 is TGTGCCAGCAGCGTAGGGGGGCAGCCACAAGAGACCCAGTACTTC. This codes for CASSVGGQPQETQYF.

V and J are TRBV19 and TRBJ1-1; D remains ambiguous. V was cut by 1 base and J by 4 bases, with 7 bases left in between. Germline CDR1 is LNHDA and CDR2 is SQIVND (reference sequence). The CDR3 has 13 residues. The CDR3 spells CASSIGLSTEAFF. CDR3 coding DNA: TGTGCCAGTAGTATAGGTCTCTCCACTGAAGCTTTCTTT. Using reference TRBV19 and TRBJ1-1 for the parts outside the CDR3, the full variable domain is DGGITQSPKYLFRKEGQNVTLSCEQNLNHDAMYWYRQDPGQGLRLIYYSQIVNDFQKGDIAEGYSVSREKKESFPLTVTSAQKNPTAFYLCASSIGLSTEAFFGQGTRLTVV.

V usage is TRBV30 and J usage is TRBJ2-2; TRBD2 agrees at 9 bases. CDR1 is GTSNPN and CDR2 is SVGIG in the germline V gene (reference sequence). V lost 3 bases and J lost 4; bases outside the gene matches: 12. The CDR3 consists of 17 residues. The CDR3 bases are TGTGCCTGGAGCGGTCGACGGACTAGCGCGGGCACCGGGGAGCTGTTTTTT. Its protein product is CAWSGRRTSAGTGELFF.

V and J are TRBV11-3 and TRBJ2-7; the D gene is possibly TRBD2 (6 bases). From germline, CDR1 is SGHNT and CDR2 YENEEA. The V end was cut by 0 bases, the J end by 0 bases, with 18 bases between. The CDR3 contains 18 residues. CDR3 region: CASSLDLVTGDSSYEQYF. CDR3 coding DNA: TGTGCCAGCAGCTTAGATCTCGTTACTGGGGACTCCTCCTACGAGCAGTACTTC.

J is TRBJ1-2 and V is TRBV6-1; no reliable D call. The CDR3 totals 16 residues. Trimming pared 0 bases from V and 4 bases from J, leaving 15 bases between. From germline, CDR1 is MNHNS and CDR2 SASEGT. The CDR3 loop reads CASSEALSARSYGYTF. In DNA, the CDR3 is TGTGCCAGCAGTGAAGCGCTCTCGGCCAGATCCTATGGCTACACCTTC.

The sample holds one count of this clone. The chain joins TRBV7-6 to TRBJ2-2, with D unresolved. CDR3 length: 14 amino acids. Per germline, CDR1 SGHVS and CDR2 FNYEAQ. The V end was cut by 3 bases, the J end by 8 bases, with 13 bases between. The CDR3 DNA is TGTGCCAGCAGCTTCCGCAACCCCCCTGGGGAGCTGTTTTTT. Its translation is CASSFRNPPGELFF.

V and J are TRBV28 and TRBJ2-3; D is possibly TRBD2 (6 bases). Between the trimmed V and J ends, which lost 2 bases and 5 bases, there was a span of 8 bases. The CDR3 loop spans 13 amino acids. Germline V lookup: CDR1 MDHEN, CDR2 SYDVKM. In DNA, the CDR3 is TGTGCCAGCAGTTTAGCGGGGAGAGATACGCAGTATTTT. As protein: CASSLAGRDTQYF.

The chain joins TRBV7-3 to TRBJ2-3; D is possibly TRBD1 (6 bases). CDR1 SGHTA and CDR2 FQGTGA come from the germline V gene. The CDR3 covers 13 residues. V lost 4 bases, J lost 2 bases, and 7 bases lay in between. The CDR3 loop is CASSWDITDTQYF. CDR3 bases: TGTGCCAGCAGCTGGGACATCACAGATACGCAGTATTTT.

The rearrangement links TRBV30 to TRBJ2-5; TRBD2 aligns across 7 bases. Germline CDR1 GTSNPN, CDR2 SVGIG (reference sequence). This CDR3 contains 10 residues. The V gene end was trimmed by 5 bases and the J gene end by 7 bases; junction bases not matched to a gene: 1. This chain's CDR3 is CAWSGGTQYF. DNA for the CDR3: TGTGCCTGGTCGGGGGGGACCCAGTACTTC.

This clone was seen a few times. The chain uses TRBV18 and TRBJ1-2; no clear D gene. This CDR3 has 15 residues. Germline lookup yields CDR1 KGHSH and CDR2 LQKENI. Deletions cut 6 bases from V and 0 bases from J, with 14 bases between. The CDR3 DNA is TGTGCCAGCTCCCCGCGGGAGATAGCTAACTATGGCTACACCTTC. This codes for CASSPREIANYGYTF.

The genes are TRBV5-1 and TRBJ1-1; no definite D call. Deletions cut 5 bases from V and 3 bases from J, with 8 bases between. CDR1 and CDR2 (germline): SGHRS, YFSETQ. The CDR3 loop spans 12 amino acids. Here the CDR3 reads CASRTTDTEAFF. CDR3 nucleotide sequence: TGCGCCAGCAGGACCACTGACACTGAAGCTTTCTTT.

The chain couples TRBV6-1 to TRBJ1-1, with a possible D match to TRBD1 (6 bases). V was pared by 8 bases and J by 6 bases, with 16 bases between. The CDR3 spans 13 residues. From germline, CDR1 is MNHNS and CDR2 SASEGT. The CDR3 protein is CASRGGLSSEAFF. DNA for the CDR3: TGTGCCAGCCGGGGGGGGCTTTCCTCTGAAGCTTTCTTT.

The rearrangement links TRBV9 to TRBJ2-3, with TRBD1 as a possible D gene (5 bases). There are 15 residues in the CDR3. CDR1 and CDR2 (germline): SGDLS, YYNGEE. The V and J ends lost 0 bases and 0 bases respectively, with 8 bases between them. CDR3 DNA: TGTGCCAGCAGCGTAGCTGCAGGGAGCACAGATACGCAGTATTTT. It yields the protein CASSVAAGSTDTQYF.

This rearrangement joins TRBV27 to TRBJ2-1; D may match TRBD1 or TRBD2 (5 bases each). Germline-derived CDR1 and CDR2 are MNHEY and SMNVEV (reference sequence). The V end was cut by 6 bases, the J end by 6 bases, with 15 bases between. CDR3 length: 14 amino acids. The CDR3 bases are TGTGCCAGCAGCCCCGGGACCCTTCGCAATGAGCAGTTCTTC. Translated: CASSPGTLRNEQFF.

The chain uses TRBV10-3 and TRBJ2-3; D is uncertain. The CDR3 length is 15 residues. V lost 6 bases, J lost 4 bases, and 17 bases lay in between. Germline loops: CDR1 ENHRY, CDR2 SYGVKD. The CDR3 loop reads CAIRETPIGSDTQYF. The CDR3 region has the DNA TGTGCCATCAGGGAGACACCAATAGGGTCAGATACGCAGTATTTT.

The J gene is TRBJ1-5, the V gene TRBV28; no clear D. Trimming left V 8 bases short and J 2 bases short, with 10 bases between. The CDR3 sequence is 13 residues long. CDR1 and CDR2 (germline): MDHEN, SYDVKM. Here the CDR3 reads CASDPDRNQPQHF. The CDR3 region has the DNA TGTGCCAGCGACCCCGACCGCAATCAGCCCCAGCATTTT.

This clone has just one count. This chain links TRBV28 with TRBJ1-4, with a tentative D call TRBD1 (5 bases). There are 11 residues in the CDR3. Germline CDR1 MDHEN, CDR2 SYDVKM. V lost 2 bases, J lost 13 bases, and 8 bases lay in between. The DNA for the CDR3 is TGTGCCAGCAGTTTACAGGGAGGACTGTTTTTT. Its translation is CASSLQGGLFF.

The gene calls are TRBV28 and TRBJ2-3, with a tentative D call TRBD1 (6 bases). The germline CDR1 and CDR2 sequences are MDHEN and SYDVKM. V gave up 3 bases and J gave up 5 bases, with 12 bases separating them. The CDR3 spans 14 residues. The CDR3 loop is CASSLGKGVDTQYF. CDR3 bases: TGTGCCAGCAGTTTGGGGAAGGGGGTAGATACGCAGTATTTT.

V is TRBV7-6 and J is TRBJ2-5; TRBD1 agrees at 9 bases. Germline values: CDR1 SGHVS, CDR2 FNYEAQ. The V segment lost 1 base and the J segment 3 bases; nucleotides outside the gene matches: 3. The CDR3 covers 15 residues. The CDR3 DNA is TGTGCCAGCAGCTTAGACAGGGGGCTGAAAGAGACCCAGTACTTC. It translates to CASSLDRGLKETQYF.

V gene TRBV11-2 combines with J gene TRBJ2-2; 8 nucleotides agree with TRBD1. CDR3 length equals 15 residues. Germline CDR1 reads SGHAT; CDR2 reads FQNNGV. With 5 bases clipped from V and 4 bases from J, the junction kept 6 bases outside the gene matches. DNA of the CDR3: TGTGCCAGCAGCCGACAGGGGTCGCGCACCGGGGAGCTGTTTTTT. Amino acids: CASSRQGSRTGELFF.

This clone was seen only once. The chain uses TRBV30 and TRBJ1-6, with unresolved D. V lost 3 bases, J lost 9 bases, and 18 bases lay in between. CDR1 and CDR2 (germline): GTSNPN, SVGIG (reference sequence). The CDR3 spans 15 residues. The CDR3 DNA is TGTGCCTGGAGCTCTATCCCCTTGGAAGCTTCACCCCTCCACTTT. Its protein is CAWSSIPLEASPLHF. The complete variable domain, with remaining parts taken from reference TRBV30 and TRBJ1-6, reads SQTIHQWPATLVQPVGSPLSLECTVEGTSNPNLYWYRQAAGRGLQLLFYSVGIGQISSEVPQNLSASRPQDRQFILSSKKLLLSDSGFYLCAWSSIPLEASPLHFGNGTRLTVT.